Presented here are 10 T cell receptor beta chains from one specimen sequenced in a study of T-cell reconstitution after alpha-beta-depleted transplantation in children. For TCRbeta, the library was prepared with unique molecular identifiers. TCRdb fed the PCR reads into MiXCR, producing one record per CDR3 protein. This sample has about 980,000 distinct CDR3 sequences, with about 29% found just once. The sequenced sample was PBMCs, mostly from graft donor cells, obtained 360 days after TCRalphabeta/CD19-depleted stem cell transplant. All receptors come from a boy younger than two who had a stem cell transplant for SCID, so the T cells may come from the graft donor.

The chain recombines TRBV6-2 or TRBV6-3 with TRBJ2-3; possibly TRBD1 for D (6 bases). This CDR3 region has 15 residues. Germline assignment: CDR1 MNHEY and CDR2 SVGEGT. Trimming removed 2 bases from V and 2 bases from J, with 11 bases in between. The DNA for the CDR3 is TGTGCCAGCAGTTACCCGAGGGGGAACACAGATACGCAGTATTTT. This encodes CASSYPRGNTDTQYF.

This chain joins TRBV2 and TRBJ1-1; the D gene is possibly TRBD1 (5 bases). Trimming pared 1 base from V and 8 bases from J, leaving 8 bases between. The CDR3 spans 12 residues. Per the germline V gene, CDR1 is SNHLY and CDR2 is FYNNEI. The CDR3 region is CASSEGHREAFF. CDR3 in DNA: TGTGCCAGCAGTGAAGGGCACAGGGAAGCTTTCTTT. The variable domain in full, with the rest retrieved from reference TRBV2 and TRBJ1-1, is EPEVTQTPSHQVTQMGQEVILRCVPISNHLYFYWYRQILGQKVEFLVSFYNNEISEKSEIFDDQFSVERPDGSNFTLKIRSTKLEDSAMYFCASSEGHREAFFGQGTRLTVV.

This clonotype was seen more than once but under ten times. The V call is TRBV5-1, the J call TRBJ2-1; 11 positions match TRBD2. The CDR3 sequence is 15 residues long. Germline CDR1 SGHRS, CDR2 YFSETQ. Trimming cost V 6 bases and J 5 bases; bases outside gene matches: 7. The CDR3 nucleotides are TGCGCCAGCACCTATCTAGCGGGGGGTGACAATGAGCAGTTCTTC. This translates into CASTYLAGGDNEQFF.

This chain joins TRBV19 and TRBJ2-1; 16 bases align to TRBD2. The germline CDR1 and CDR2 sequences are LNHDA and SQIVND (reference sequence). The CDR3 spans 19 residues. J was trimmed by 2 bases and V by 5 bases; bases with no gene match: 9. The CDR3 region is CASSPTGTSGGGTYNEQFF. CDR3 DNA sequence: TGTGCCAGTAGTCCGACCGGGACTAGCGGGGGGGGGACCTACAATGAGCAGTTCTTC.

The gene calls are TRBV4-3 and TRBJ1-3; possibly TRBD1 for D (5 bases). The CDR3 consists of 15 residues. CDR1 is LGHNA, CDR2 YSLEER, per germline. Between the trimmed V and J ends, which lost 3 bases and 3 bases, there was a span of 12 bases. CDR3: CASSHRQGGGNTIYF. The CDR3 region has the DNA TGCGCCAGCAGCCATCGCCAGGGAGGTGGAAACACCATATATTTT.

This chain connects TRBV5-1 to TRBJ2-7; D might be TRBD1 (5 bases). CDR1 is SGHRS, CDR2 YFSETQ, per germline. The CDR3 is 14 residues long. V lost 4 bases and J lost 0, with 11 bases in between. The DNA of the CDR3 is TGCGCCAGCAGCCTGACAGAGGTCTCCTACGAGCAGTACTTC. Translated, it gives CASSLTEVSYEQYF.

The V and J genes are TRBV2 and TRBJ2-7; the match to TRBD1 covers 8 bases. V shed 10 bases and J 3 bases; nucleotides not matched to a gene: 8. The CDR3 consists of 13 residues. CDR1 and CDR2 from the germline V gene are SNHLY and FYNNEI. The CDR3 protein is CATQTGANYEQYF. The CDR3 coding sequence is TGTGCCACCCAGACAGGGGCGAACTACGAGCAGTACTTC.

The V gene is TRBV9, the J gene TRBJ1-4; tentative D call: TRBD1 (5 bases). Germline CDR1 is SGDLS and CDR2 is YYNGEE. The CDR3 sequence is 15 residues long. Trimming took off 5 bases at V and 3 bases at J, with 14 bases between the two ends. The CDR3 is CASSLQGRANEKLFF. The CDR3 bases are TGTGCCAGCAGTCTCCAGGGAAGGGCTAATGAAAAACTGTTTTTT. Combining the CDR3 with reference TRBV9 and TRBJ1-4 gives the whole variable domain DSGVTQTPKHLITATGQRVTLRCSPRSGDLSVYWYQQSLDQGLQFLIQYYNGEERAKGNILERFSAQQFPDLHSELNLSSLELGDSALYFCASSLQGRANEKLFFGSGTQLSVL.

V is TRBV3-1 and J is TRBJ2-1; 7 nucleotides agree with TRBD1. V lost 5 bases, J lost 3 bases, and 13 bases stayed unmatched. Germline CDR1 and CDR2: LGHDT and YNNKEL (reference sequence). The CDR3 sequence is 17 residues long. CDR3 residues: CASSAPSKTGSYNEQFF. Written as DNA, the CDR3 is TGTGCCAGCAGCGCACCATCCAAGACAGGGAGCTACAATGAGCAGTTCTTC.

The rearrangement links TRBV6-5 to TRBJ2-1; TRBD2 matches 9 bases. The CDR3 contains 17 residues. J lost 6 bases, V lost 2 bases, and 11 bases had no gene match. Germline V lookup: CDR1 MNHEY, CDR2 SVGAGI. As DNA, the CDR3 is TGTGCCAGCAGTTACCTTAGGGCGGGGGGGACTAGCAATGAGCAGTTCTTC. As protein: CASSYLRAGGTSNEQFF.